These 29 T cell receptor beta chains were sequenced from one sample in a study of beta chain features in type 1 diabetes. The whole isolated RNA underwent reverse transcription, so sequencing captured expressed TCRB transcripts. Measured with immunoSEQ multiplex PCR; TCRdb has only the in-frame clones, and not every one. The top ten hold 0.015% of the sample, which has 300,000 or so clones, 13% seen once. Antigens for these TCRs are unknown. Whole-study findings and limits: There was a moderate but significant shortening of TCRB CDR3s in all four CD4+ subsets of Type 1 diabetes patients.

What was sequenced was naive CD4+ T cells from blood. The receptor set was obtained from a woman under 30 with type 1 diabetes.

This clone has a handful of counts. The chain uses TRBV5-1 and TRBJ2-3; D may be TRBD1 (6 bases). Deletions cut 2 bases from V and 0 bases from J, with 7 bases between. The CDR3 length is 14 residues. The V gene's germline CDR1 is SGHRS and CDR2 YFSETQ. The CDR3 region is CASSLQGSTDTQYF. The CDR3 coding sequence is TGCGCCAGCAGCTTACAGGGTAGCACAGATACGCAGTATTTT.

This clone was seen more than once but under ten times. The genes are TRBV18 and TRBJ2-5, with 7 bases fitting TRBD2. This CDR3 is 17 amino acids long. Germline loops: CDR1 KGHSH, CDR2 LQKENI. Trimming cost V 3 bases and J 0 bases; bases outside gene matches: 10. DNA for the CDR3: TGTGCCAGCTCACCGACAGCGGGACTCCCGTACCAAGAGACCCAGTACTTC. It encodes CASSPTAGLPYQETQYF.

This chain joins TRBV5-1 and TRBJ1-1; TRBD1 is a possible D gene (6 bases). V gave up 2 bases and J gave up 0 bases, with 11 bases separating them. This CDR3 is built from 15 residues. In germline, CDR1 is SGHRS, CDR2 YFSETQ. Written as DNA, the CDR3 is TGCGCCAGCAGCTTCGGACAGATCTTGAACACTGAAGCTTTCTTT. Amino acids: CASSFGQILNTEAFF.

This clone was observed a handful of times. The chain uses TRBV5-4 and TRBJ2-3; possibly TRBD2 for D (6 bases). The CDR3 length is 14 residues. V was pared by 5 bases and J by 6 bases, with 16 bases between. Germline CDR1 reads SGHNT; CDR2 reads YYREEE (reference sequence). The CDR3 DNA sequence: TGTGCCAGCAGACCTTCGTGGGCGGGGGATACGCAGTATTTT. Translating it yields CASRPSWAGDTQYF.

V gene TRBV7-9 combines with J gene TRBJ2-3; TRBD2 matches 9 bases. From germline, CDR1 is SEHNR and CDR2 FQNEAQ (reference sequence). The CDR3 is 17 residues long. Trimming cost V 4 bases and J 0 bases; bases outside gene matches: 8. As DNA, the CDR3 is TGTGCCAGCAGCTGGGGACTAGCTCCTTGGAGCACAGATACGCAGTATTTT. Translating it yields CASSWGLAPWSTDTQYF.

This clone has only a few counts. The rearrangement uses TRBV6-6 and TRBJ2-3; 9 nucleotides match TRBD1. CDR1 MNHNY and CDR2 SVGAGI come from the germline V gene (reference sequence). The V segment lost 5 bases and the J segment 4 bases; nucleotides outside the gene matches: 10. The CDR3 spans 16 residues. Written as DNA, the CDR3 is TGTGCCAGCAGTCGATACGGGACAGGGACGGCAGATACGCAGTATTTT. This codes for CASSRYGTGTADTQYF.

This clone was counted a few times. This chain connects TRBV5-1 to TRBJ2-3; D possibly corresponds to TRBD2 (7 bases). Germline lookup yields CDR1 SGHRS and CDR2 YFSETQ. This CDR3 has 15 amino acids. V was shortened by 4 bases and J by 3 bases, with 15 bases between the two germline ends. The CDR3 coding sequence is TGCGCCAGCAGCGGGGGGGCTTCTCGTACAGATACGCAGTATTTT. As protein: CASSGGASRTDTQYF.

The CDR3 bases are TGTGCCAGCTCTCTGGGACACCCGGCGGCCTACGAGCAGTACGTC. This gives the protein CASSLGHPAAYEQYV. This chain uses TRBV18 with TRBJ2-7; the D gene is possibly TRBD1 (6 bases). Germline CDR1 KGHSH, CDR2 LQKENI. The CDR3 loop spans 15 amino acids. V lost 6 bases and J lost 2, with 17 bases in between.

The chain couples TRBV5-1 to TRBJ2-3; D is possibly TRBD1 (5 bases). Deletions cut 4 bases from V and 0 bases from J, with 15 bases between. This CDR3 has 16 residues. Looked up from germline, CDR1 is SGHRS and CDR2 is YFSETQ. The CDR3 region is CASSRVDRSSTDTQYF. The CDR3 nucleotides read TGCGCCAGCAGCCGAGTTGACAGATCTAGCACAGATACGCAGTATTTT.

This clone has just a few counts. The chain uses TRBV4-1 and TRBJ1-2; 12 bases match TRBD1. V gave up 4 bases and J gave up 5 bases; unmatched junction bases: 8. The CDR3 runs to 16 residues. Germline V gives CDR1 MGHRA, CDR2 YSYEKL. CDR3 sequence reads: CASSRSEGQGAYGYTF. CDR3 DNA sequence: TGCGCCAGCAGCCGCTCAGAGGGACAGGGGGCATATGGCTACACCTTC.

This chain joins TRBV30 and TRBJ2-2; D is possibly TRBD1 (6 bases). Trimming took 2 bases from V and 5 from J, leaving 9 bases between them. The CDR3 loop spans 13 amino acids. Looked up from germline, CDR1 is GTSNPN and CDR2 is SVGIG (reference sequence). This CDR3 reads CAWSIGGTGELFF. The CDR3 DNA reads as TGTGCCTGGAGTATAGGGGGAACCGGGGAGCTGTTTTTT.

V gene TRBV28 combines with J gene TRBJ2-2; the D gene is possibly TRBD2 (6 bases). Germline V gene lookup returns CDR1 MDHEN and CDR2 SYDVKM. V gave up 7 bases and J gave up 6 bases, with 21 bases separating them. The length of the CDR3 is 16 residues. The CDR3 DNA reads TGTGCCAGCACCCCGTCGCGAGGGAGGCCCCCCGGGGAGCTGTTTTTT. Residues: CASTPSRGRPPGELFF.

This clone has more than one count but fewer than ten. The gene calls are TRBV6-5 and TRBJ1-2, with no clear D. The CDR3 is 13 amino acids. V gave up 5 bases and J gave up 5 bases, with 12 bases separating them. Germline V gene sequence: CDR1 MNHEY, CDR2 SVGAGI. CDR3 sequence: CASSLDGRYGYTF. The DNA of the CDR3 is TGTGCCAGCAGTCTGGACGGGAGGTATGGCTACACCTTC.

The rearrangement joins TRBV9 to TRBJ2-7, with a tentative D call TRBD2 (8 bases). V lost 4 bases and J 7 bases, leaving 30 bases between the germline ends. The CDR3 is 18 residues long. Germline V gene lookup returns CDR1 SGDLS and CDR2 YYNGEE. The CDR3, as DNA: TGTGCCAGCAGCCCCAGGGGGGGTAGCGGGATTTCGTCTCGGGAGCAGTACTTC. Translated, it gives CASSPRGGSGISSREQYF. The full variable domain, completed using reference TRBV9 and TRBJ2-7, is DSGVTQTPKHLITATGQRVTLRCSPRSGDLSVYWYQQSLDQGLQFLIQYYNGEERAKGNILERFSAQQFPDLHSELNLSSLELGDSALYFCASSPRGGSGISSREQYFGPGTRLTVT.

This clone was found a few times. This chain joins TRBV28 and TRBJ2-1, with D possibly being TRBD2 (6 bases). Germline-derived CDR1 and CDR2 are MDHEN and SYDVKM. Trimming pared 4 bases from V and 0 bases from J, leaving 16 bases between. The length of the CDR3 is 17 residues. In nucleotides, the CDR3 is TGTGCCAGCAGTTCACTTTTGGGGGGAGGCTCCTACAATGAGCAGTTCTTC. Protein: CASSSLLGGGSYNEQFF. Drawing the rest from reference TRBV28 and TRBJ2-1, the complete variable domain is DVKVTQSSRYLVKRTGEKVFLECVQDMDHENMFWYRQDPGLGLRLIYFSYDVKMKEKGDIPEGYSVSREKKERFSLILESASTNQTSMYLCASSSLLGGGSYNEQFFGPGTRLTVL.

The V and J genes are TRBV4-3 and TRBJ2-3; D gene unclear. Germline loops: CDR1 LGHNA, CDR2 YSLEER. The CDR3 sequence is 17 residues long. V shed 0 bases and J shed 0 bases, with 13 bases lying between them. For the CDR3, the DNA is TGCGCCAGCAGCCAAGATCGACGGCAACTAAGCACAGATACGCAGTATTTT. Translated, it gives CASSQDRRQLSTDTQYF.

The sample holds a few counts of this clone. J is TRBJ1-5 and V is TRBV4-3, with TRBD1 matching 9 bases. J was trimmed by 8 bases and V by 0 bases; bases with no gene match: 11. The germline V gene encodes CDR1 LGHNA and CDR2 YSLEER. The CDR3 runs 17 residues. CDR3 coding DNA: TGCGCCAGCAGCCAAGACAGCCTCCTCACAGGGGGCGAGCCCCAGCATTTT. Protein product: CASSQDSLLTGGEPQHF.

The rearrangement joins TRBV30 to TRBJ2-7; 7 nucleotides match TRBD2. The CDR3 covers 14 residues. V lost 0 bases, J lost 2 bases, and 4 bases stayed unmatched. Germline CDR1 reads GTSNPN; CDR2 reads SVGIG (reference sequence). CDR3 protein: CAWSVGGRAYEQYF. CDR3 nucleotide sequence: TGTGCCTGGAGTGTGGGAGGGAGGGCCTACGAGCAGTACTTC.

The chain has TRBV5-1 and TRBJ2-1; TRBD2 matches 11 bases. Trimming cost V 0 bases and J 7 bases; bases outside gene matches: 6. This CDR3 comprises 16 residues. Germline CDR1 SGHRS, CDR2 YFSETQ. This CDR3 reads CASSLDLAGGLNEQFF. CDR3 coding DNA: TGCGCCAGCAGCTTGGACCTAGCGGGAGGATTAAATGAGCAGTTCTTC.

The chain uses TRBV19 and TRBJ2-6; a weak D match, TRBD1 (5 bases). The V end was cut by 6 bases, the J end by 1 base, with 7 bases between. From germline, CDR1 is LNHDA and CDR2 SQIVND (reference sequence). CDR3 length: 14 residues. CDR3: CASRGPSGANVLTF. The CDR3 DNA follows: TGTGCCAGTAGGGGGCCATCTGGGGCCAACGTCCTGACTTTC. Looking up the rest from reference TRBV19 and TRBJ2-6 gives the full variable domain: DGGITQSPKYLFRKEGQNVTLSCEQNLNHDAMYWYRQDPGQGLRLIYYSQIVNDFQKGDIAEGYSVSREKKESFPLTVTSAQKNPTAFYLCASRGPSGANVLTFGAGSRLTVL.

This clone was seen only a few times. The chain carries TRBV11-2 and TRBJ2-5, with D possibly being TRBD2 (6 bases). V was cut by 0 bases and J by 4 bases, with 9 bases left in between. The CDR3 contains 14 residues. Germline V gene sequence: CDR1 SGHAT, CDR2 FQNNGV. This chain's CDR3 is CASSLEPAGETQYF. The CDR3 DNA follows: TGTGCCAGCAGCTTAGAGCCAGCGGGAGAGACCCAGTACTTC.

Only a few counts were recorded for this clone. The chain uses TRBV7-2 and TRBJ2-7, with a possible D match to TRBD1 (5 bases). The germline V and J ends were trimmed by 5 bases and 9 bases, with 17 bases remaining between them. The CDR3 runs to 13 residues. Per germline, CDR1 SGHTA and CDR2 FQGNSA. DNA of the CDR3: TGTGCCAGCAGCCGTCCGAACGACAGCCGGCAGTACTTC. Translation: CASSRPNDSRQYF.

The J gene is TRBJ2-7, the V gene TRBV28; TRBD2 matches at 8 bases. Germline V lookup: CDR1 MDHEN, CDR2 SYDVKM. CDR3 length equals 16 residues. V gave up 5 bases and J gave up 3 bases; unmatched junction bases: 12. The CDR3 nucleotides read TGTGCCAGCAGTACTACAAGCGGGGGTGCCTACTACGAGCAGTACTTC. Translation gives CASSTTSGGAYYEQYF.

J is TRBJ1-2 and V is TRBV28; D gene uncertain. The germline V gene encodes CDR1 MDHEN and CDR2 SYDVKM. This CDR3 contains 12 residues. Between the trimmed V and J ends, which lost 3 bases and 6 bases, there was a span of 8 bases. The CDR3 here is CASSFAENGYTF. The CDR3 coding sequence is TGTGCCAGCAGTTTCGCGGAGAATGGCTACACCTTC.

This chain links TRBV10-3 with TRBJ2-7; no definite D call. Germline V gene lookup returns CDR1 ENHRY and CDR2 SYGVKD. The ends were cut back, 0 bases at V and 4 bases at J, with 16 bases in the middle. The CDR3 runs to 16 residues. In DNA form, the CDR3 reads TGTGCCATCAGTGAGTCGTTGGCGGTTCCCCTATACGAGCAGTACGTC. It encodes CAISESLAVPLYEQYV.

V and J are TRBV6-5 and TRBJ1-2, with 10 bases fitting TRBD1. J lost 3 bases, V lost 2 bases, and 3 bases had no gene match. This CDR3 region has 15 residues. CDR1 is MNHEY and CDR2 is SVGAGI in the germline V gene. CDR3 sequence reads: CASSYVTGGYYGYTF. CDR3 DNA sequence: TGTGCCAGCAGTTACGTGACAGGGGGCTACTATGGCTACACCTTC.

This clone has just a few counts. The chain joins TRBV11-3 to TRBJ2-3; 9 bases align to TRBD2. CDR1 SGHNT and CDR2 YENEEA come from the germline V gene. Trimming took 5 bases from V and 5 from J; bases not matched to a gene: 5. This CDR3 has 14 amino acids. The CDR3 nucleotides are TGTGCCAGCAGCAAACGACTAGCGGTAGATACGCAGTATTTT. It specifies CASSKRLAVDTQYF.

The chain recombines TRBV4-3 with TRBJ2-1; 8 bases agree with TRBD2. Germline V lookup: CDR1 LGHNA, CDR2 YSLEER. V was clipped by 1 base and J by 3 bases; unmatched bases: 8. The CDR3 totals 17 residues. As DNA, the CDR3 is TGCGCCAGCAGCCAAGCATCCGGCGGGGGGTACTACAATGAGCAGTTCTTC. Translating it yields CASSQASGGGYYNEQFF.

The chain employs TRBV4-3 and TRBJ1-2; D is possibly TRBD1 (6 bases). CDR3 length: 19 amino acids. V gave up 1 base and J gave up 3 bases, with 24 bases separating them. Germline CDR1 LGHNA, CDR2 YSLEER. Written as DNA, the CDR3 is TGCGCCAGCAGCCAAGTAGGGCAGGATGGAGGACAGACCGACTATGGCTACACCTTC. Translating it yields CASSQVGQDGGQTDYGYTF.